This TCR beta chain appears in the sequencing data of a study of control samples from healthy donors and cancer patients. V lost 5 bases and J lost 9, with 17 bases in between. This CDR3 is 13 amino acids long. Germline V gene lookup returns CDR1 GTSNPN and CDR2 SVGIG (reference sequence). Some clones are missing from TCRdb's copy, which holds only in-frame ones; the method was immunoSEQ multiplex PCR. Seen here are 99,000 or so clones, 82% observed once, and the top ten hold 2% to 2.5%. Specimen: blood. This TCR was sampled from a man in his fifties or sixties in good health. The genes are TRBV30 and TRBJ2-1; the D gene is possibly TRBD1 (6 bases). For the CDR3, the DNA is TGTGCCTGGGGAGGACAGCACGGAGGTGAGCAGTTCTTC. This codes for CAWGGQHGGEQFF. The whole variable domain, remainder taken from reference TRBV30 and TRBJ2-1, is SQTIHQWPATLVQPVGSPLSLECTVEGTSNPNLYWYRQAAGRGLQLLFYSVGIGQISSEVPQNLSASRPQDRQFILSSKKLLLSDSGFYLCAWGGQHGGEQFFGPGTRLTVL.